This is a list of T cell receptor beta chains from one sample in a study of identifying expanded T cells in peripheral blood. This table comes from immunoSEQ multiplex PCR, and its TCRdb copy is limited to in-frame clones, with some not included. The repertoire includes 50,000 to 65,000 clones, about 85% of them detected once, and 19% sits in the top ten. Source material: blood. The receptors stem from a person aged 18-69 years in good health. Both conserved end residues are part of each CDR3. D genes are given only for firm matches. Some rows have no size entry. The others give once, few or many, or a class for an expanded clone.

CDR3 DNA: TGTGCCAGCAGCCCGTGGAGGGGCCCCTACAATGAGCAGTTCTTC
CDR3 protein: CASSPWRGPYNEQFF
D gene: NA
clone size: NA
J gene: TRBJ2-1
V gene: TRBV7-9

CDR3 DNA: TGTGCCAGCAGCTTATGGCCCAGCGGGGGGGCCTCCGGTGAGCAGTTCTTC
CDR3 protein: CASSLWPSGGASGEQFF
D gene: TRBD2
clone size: few
J gene: TRBJ2-1
V gene: TRBV7-3

CDR3 DNA: TGCGCCAGCAGCTTGGGTATAGACAGTAATTATAATTCACCCCTCCACTTT
CDR3 protein: CASSLGIDSNYNSPLHF
D gene: NA
clone size: NA
J gene: TRBJ1-6
V gene: TRBV5-1

CDR3 DNA: TGTGCCAGCAGCCAAGTTCGGCAATGGAACACTGAAGCTTTCTTT
CDR3 protein: CASSQVRQWNTEAFF
D gene: NA
clone size: NA
J gene: TRBJ1-1
V gene: TRBV14

CDR3 DNA: TGTGCCAGCAGCTTAGCGCGGGGCAGCTCTGGGGCCAACGTCCTGACTTTC
CDR3 protein: CASSLARGSSGANVLTF
D gene: NA
clone size: NA
J gene: TRBJ2-6
V gene: TRBV7-7

CDR3 DNA: TGTGCCAGCAGGACACCCAACTATGGCTACACCTTC
CDR3 protein: CASRTPNYGYTF
D gene: NA
clone size: once
J gene: TRBJ1-2
V gene: TRBV28

CDR3 DNA: TGTGCCAGCAGGGGACAGGGGGATGAAAAACTGTTTTTT
CDR3 protein: CASRGQGDEKLFF
D gene: TRBD1
clone size: NA
J gene: TRBJ1-4
V gene: TRBV6-1

CDR3 DNA: TGTGCCAGCAGCTTGGTTTCCGACGAGCAGTACTTC
CDR3 protein: CASSLVSDEQYF
D gene: NA
clone size: few
J gene: TRBJ2-7
V gene: TRBV5-6

CDR3 DNA: TGCGCCAGCAGTCGGACTAGCGGTAATGAGCAGTTCTTC
CDR3 protein: CASSRTSGNEQFF
D gene: TRBD2
clone size: NA
J gene: TRBJ2-1
V gene: TRBV5-1

CDR3 DNA: TGTGCCAGCAGCCCCCCGGGGGCCGGCACTGAAGCTTTCTTT
CDR3 protein: CASSPPGAGTEAFF
D gene: NA
clone size: few
J gene: TRBJ1-1
V gene: TRBV7-2

CDR3 DNA: TGTGCCAGCAGCCCCCCGGGCGGGGCAACTAATGAAAAACTGTTTTTT
CDR3 protein: CASSPPGGATNEKLFF
D gene: NA
clone size: once
J gene: TRBJ1-4
V gene: TRBV7-9

CDR3 DNA: TGTGCCAGCAGCTTAGATGAAATCAAGGTCAGCTGGAGACCCACTGAAGCTTTCTTT
CDR3 protein: CASSLDEIKVSWRPTEAFF
D gene: NA
clone size: NA
J gene: TRBJ1-1
V gene: TRBV11-2

CDR3 DNA: TGTGCCAGCAGCTTAGCCGTAAGGGGGTCTGGAAACACCATATATTTT
CDR3 protein: CASSLAVRGSGNTIYF
D gene: NA
clone size: NA
J gene: TRBJ1-3
V gene: TRBV7-6

CDR3 DNA: TGTGCCAGCAGCGTAGCTAGCGGGAGTCCCGGCGGAGAGACCCAGTACTTC
CDR3 protein: CASSVASGSPGGETQYF
D gene: TRBD2
clone size: few
J gene: TRBJ2-5
V gene: TRBV9

CDR3 DNA: TGTGCCAGCAGCCTTAGCGGGAATGAGCAGTTCTTC
CDR3 protein: CASSLSGNEQFF
D gene: TRBD2
clone size: NA
J gene: TRBJ2-1
V gene: TRBV7-9

CDR3 DNA: TGTGCCAGCAGCTCAAACCGGGGCATTGTCACTAACTATGGCTACACCTTC
CDR3 protein: CASSSNRGIVTNYGYTF
D gene: NA
clone size: NA
J gene: TRBJ1-2
V gene: TRBV7-2

CDR3 DNA: TGTGCCAGCAGCTCGCCCAACGGGGAGCTGTTTTTT
CDR3 protein: CASSSPNGELFF
D gene: NA
clone size: NA
J gene: TRBJ2-2
V gene: TRBV9

CDR3 DNA: TGTGCCAGCAGTGAAGGCGGGGGGCGAACAGATACGCAGTATTTT
CDR3 protein: CASSEGGGRTDTQYF
D gene: TRBD2
clone size: NA
J gene: TRBJ2-3
V gene: TRBV2

CDR3 DNA: TGTGCCTGGGGACGCGGGGGCTCCTACAATGAGCAGTTCTTC
CDR3 protein: CAWGRGGSYNEQFF
D gene: TRBD2
clone size: NA
J gene: TRBJ2-1
V gene: TRBV30

CDR3 DNA: TGTGCCAGCTCACCCAAGACAGGGGGAGGCTATGGCTACACCTTC
CDR3 protein: CASSPKTGGGYGYTF
D gene: TRBD1
clone size: NA
J gene: TRBJ1-2
V gene: TRBV18

CDR3 DNA: TGTGCCAGCAGTGCGGGGGGGGCTAGCACAGATACGCAGTATTTT
CDR3 protein: CASSAGGASTDTQYF
D gene: TRBD2
clone size: NA
J gene: TRBJ2-3
V gene: TRBV2

CDR3 DNA: TGTGCCAGTAGTATAGCGCTGGGACAGGGCAGCACTGAAGCTTTCTTT
CDR3 protein: CASSIALGQGSTEAFF
D gene: TRBD1
clone size: NA
J gene: TRBJ1-1
V gene: TRBV19

CDR3 DNA: TGTGCCAGCAGCGCCCGGGACAGTGCCTACGAGCAGTACTTC
CDR3 protein: CASSARDSAYEQYF
D gene: TRBD1
clone size: few
J gene: TRBJ2-7
V gene: TRBV11-3

CDR3 DNA: TGCGCCAGCAGTGCCCGGGGACAGCCCACAGATACGCAGTATTTT
CDR3 protein: CASSARGQPTDTQYF
D gene: TRBD1
clone size: once
J gene: TRBJ2-3
V gene: TRBV5-1

CDR3 DNA: TGTGCCAGCAGTGTGTACAGGACGAACAGCAATCAGCCCCAGCATTTT
CDR3 protein: CASSVYRTNSNQPQHF
D gene: NA
clone size: many
J gene: TRBJ1-5
V gene: TRBV2

CDR3 DNA: TGTGCCAGCAGCTTAGAATTAGTCGGGTCGTATGGCTACACCTTC
CDR3 protein: CASSLELVGSYGYTF
D gene: NA
clone size: NA
J gene: TRBJ1-2
V gene: TRBV7-2

CDR3 DNA: TGCGCCAGCAGCTTTACAGGGGTAGGAGACACTGAAGCTTTCTTT
CDR3 protein: CASSFTGVGDTEAFF
D gene: TRBD1
clone size: NA
J gene: TRBJ1-1
V gene: TRBV5-1

CDR3 DNA: TGTGCTAGTGGCCCGCCGGACAGAGGGAACACCATATATTTT
CDR3 protein: CASGPPDRGNTIYF
D gene: NA
clone size: NA
J gene: TRBJ1-3
V gene: TRBV12-5

CDR3 DNA: TGTGCCAGCAGCAGTGGGGGGGCGCATGGCTACACCTTC
CDR3 protein: CASSSGGAHGYTF
D gene: NA
clone size: NA
J gene: TRBJ1-2
V gene: TRBV6-1

CDR3 DNA: TGTGCCAGCCGGGGGCGGGAAGAGCAGTACTTC
CDR3 protein: CASRGREEQYF
D gene: NA
clone size: NA
J gene: TRBJ2-7
V gene: TRBV6-5

CDR3 DNA: TGTGCCAGCAGTACCCAGCGGGAGTCGTACGAGCAGTACTTC
CDR3 protein: CASSTQRESYEQYF
D gene: TRBD2
clone size: few
J gene: TRBJ2-7
V gene: TRBV7-2

CDR3 DNA: TGTGCCAGCTCCCGGAGCGGACTAGCGGGGGTTTACGAGCAGTACTTC
CDR3 protein: CASSRSGLAGVYEQYF
D gene: TRBD2
clone size: NA
J gene: TRBJ2-7
V gene: TRBV7-2

CDR3 DNA: TGTGCCAGCAGCTTAGCGAAGACAGGGGGCTACTCTGGAAACACCATATATTTT
CDR3 protein: CASSLAKTGGYSGNTIYF
D gene: TRBD1
clone size: NA
J gene: TRBJ1-3
V gene: TRBV7-9

CDR3 DNA: TGTGCCAGCAGCACCCGGGGGAGCTCCTACAATGAGCAGTTCTTC
CDR3 protein: CASSTRGSSYNEQFF
D gene: NA
clone size: NA
J gene: TRBJ2-1
V gene: TRBV11-3

CDR3 DNA: TGTGCCAGCAGCCGAGGGCAGCCGAATCAGCCCCAGCATTTT
CDR3 protein: CASSRGQPNQPQHF
D gene: NA
clone size: many
J gene: TRBJ1-5
V gene: TRBV6-5

CDR3 DNA: TGTGCCAGCAGGAAGGAGTACTTC
CDR3 protein: CASRKEYF
D gene: NA
clone size: many
J gene: TRBJ2-7
V gene: TRBV4-2

CDR3 DNA: TGCGCCAGCAGCTGGACAGGGGGCGCGCACACTGAAGCTTTCTTT
CDR3 protein: CASSWTGGAHTEAFF
D gene: TRBD1
clone size: NA
J gene: TRBJ1-1
V gene: TRBV5-1

CDR3 DNA: TGTGCCAGCAGCGTAGCGTTAGCGGGAGGGGATAATGAGCAGTTCTTC
CDR3 protein: CASSVALAGGDNEQFF
D gene: TRBD2
clone size: once
J gene: TRBJ2-1
V gene: TRBV9

CDR3 DNA: TGTGCCAGCAGTATAGGACTGAACACTGAAGCTTTCTTT
CDR3 protein: CASSIGLNTEAFF
D gene: NA
clone size: NA
J gene: TRBJ1-1
V gene: TRBV6-6

CDR3 DNA: TGTGCCAGCAGTTACGCGGCCCCTAGCCGGGTCCGGGGCTACACCTTC
CDR3 protein: CASSYAAPSRVRGYTF
D gene: NA
clone size: NA
J gene: TRBJ1-2
V gene: TRBV6-5

CDR3 DNA: TGTGCCAGCAGAAACAGAAACTACAATGAGCAGTTCTTC
CDR3 protein: CASRNRNYNEQFF
D gene: NA
clone size: NA
J gene: TRBJ2-1
V gene: TRBV6-1

CDR3 DNA: TGTGCCAGCAGCGATGCCTACGAGCAGTACTTC
CDR3 protein: CASSDAYEQYF
D gene: NA
clone size: once
J gene: TRBJ2-7
V gene: TRBV7-9

CDR3 DNA: TGTGCCAGCAGCGCCGGTGAGAGGCGGACTGAAGCTTTCTTT
CDR3 protein: CASSAGERRTEAFF
D gene: NA
clone size: NA
J gene: TRBJ1-1
V gene: TRBV11-2

CDR3 DNA: TGTGCCAGAATCGCAGAGGACACCATATATTTT
CDR3 protein: CARIAEDTIYF
D gene: NA
clone size: NA
J gene: TRBJ1-3
V gene: TRBV5-3

CDR3 DNA: TGTGCCAGCAGCATGACGGACGGAGCTAACTATGGCTACACCTTC
CDR3 protein: CASSMTDGANYGYTF
D gene: NA
clone size: few
J gene: TRBJ1-2
V gene: TRBV5-6

CDR3 DNA: TGTGCCAGCTCACCTGGGACTGAGCAGTTCTTC
CDR3 protein: CASSPGTEQFF
D gene: NA
clone size: once
J gene: TRBJ2-1
V gene: TRBV18

CDR3 DNA: TGTGCCAGCTCACATCCAGCGGGAGGACGGAATGAGCAGTTCTTC
CDR3 protein: CASSHPAGGRNEQFF
D gene: TRBD2
clone size: NA
J gene: TRBJ2-1
V gene: TRBV18

CDR3 DNA: TGTGCCACCAGCAGAGACTCTCCGCCGGGACAGGGTTTGACCCAGTACTTC
CDR3 protein: CATSRDSPPGQGLTQYF
D gene: TRBD1
clone size: few
J gene: TRBJ2-5
V gene: TRBV15

CDR3 DNA: TGCGCCAGCAGCTTGCTGACTAGCGGGAGATGGTCCTACGAGCAGTACTTC
CDR3 protein: CASSLLTSGRWSYEQYF
D gene: TRBD2
clone size: NA
J gene: TRBJ2-7
V gene: TRBV5-1

CDR3 DNA: TGTGCCAGCAGTTTCGGACAGGGGGCGGATGGCTACACCTTC
CDR3 protein: CASSFGQGADGYTF
D gene: TRBD1
clone size: NA
J gene: TRBJ1-2
V gene: TRBV6-6

CDR3 DNA: TGTGCCAGCAGTGCACGGCCCTACGAGCAGTACTTC
CDR3 protein: CASSARPYEQYF
D gene: NA
clone size: NA
J gene: TRBJ2-7
V gene: TRBV2

CDR3 DNA: TGTGCCAGCAGCGAAACAGGGAGAACTGGAAACACCATATATTTT
CDR3 protein: CASSETGRTGNTIYF
D gene: NA
clone size: NA
J gene: TRBJ1-3
V gene: TRBV7-2

CDR3 DNA: TGCAGCGTTGGCACAGGGGGGAACACTGAAGCTTTCTTT
CDR3 protein: CSVGTGGNTEAFF
D gene: TRBD1
clone size: NA
J gene: TRBJ1-1
V gene: TRBV29-1

CDR3 DNA: TGTGCCAGCAGCTTGGGTGGACCGAGTCAGCCCCAGCATTTT
CDR3 protein: CASSLGGPSQPQHF
D gene: NA
clone size: NA
J gene: TRBJ1-5
V gene: TRBV5-6

CDR3 DNA: TGCGCCAGCAGCTTGGGCTCGAGCTCCTACAATGAGCAGTTCTTC
CDR3 protein: CASSLGSSSYNEQFF
D gene: NA
clone size: NA
J gene: TRBJ2-1
V gene: TRBV5-1

CDR3 DNA: TGTGCCAGTAGTAGGGGGACAGATACGCAGTATTTT
CDR3 protein: CASSRGTDTQYF
D gene: NA
clone size: NA
J gene: TRBJ2-3
V gene: TRBV19

CDR3 DNA: TGTGCCTGGAGTGTACAGGTCTCCCGAAATGAGCAGTTCTTC
CDR3 protein: CAWSVQVSRNEQFF
D gene: NA
clone size: few
J gene: TRBJ2-1
V gene: TRBV30